These T cell receptor beta chains were read from a single sample in a study of cytomegalovirus exposure and HLA in healthy donors. The method was immunoSEQ multiplex PCR; TCRdb's version includes in-frame clones alone and lacks a portion of them. The table includes around 170,000 clones, approximately 80% detected once. Sequenced input: PBMCs. These receptors were obtained from a woman between 40 and 55 years old in good health and CMV-seropositive. CDR3s include the opening cysteine and the closing phenylalanine or tryptophan. A D gene is named only where the DNA matches it firmly. Size tells how often a clone was seen (once, few, many) or the class of an expanded clone, and some rows leave it out.

once TRBJ1-5 TRBV5-4 NA CASSSGGMRDQPQHF TGTGCCAGCAGCTCGGGGGGGATGCGGGACCAGCCCCAGCATTTT
NA TRBJ2-7 TRBV4-1 TRBD1 CATSGTGATYEQYF TGCGCCACCAGCGGGACAGGGGCCACCTACGAGCAGTACTTC
NA TRBJ1-2 TRBV27 TRBD1 CASSLRYRGLYTF TGTGCCAGCAGTTTAAGATACAGGGGGCTCTACACCTTC
NA TRBJ2-3 TRBV7-6 TRBD2 CASSLGLASTDTQYF TGTGCCAGCAGCTTGGGACTAGCGAGCACAGATACGCAGTATTTT
NA TRBJ2-3 TRBV30 TRBD1 CAGSSGTGVVDTQYF TGTGCCGGGTCCTCCGGGACAGGGGTAGTAGATACGCAGTATTTT
NA TRBJ1-1 TRBV25-1 NA CASSRAGGGPEAFF TGTGCCAGCAGCCGTGCGGGGGGGGGACCTGAAGCTTTCTTT
NA TRBJ1-2 TRBV2 TRBD1 CATRQGAPGYTF TGTGCCACACGACAGGGGGCGCCTGGCTACACCTTC
NA TRBJ2-1 TRBV27 NA CASRRGSIYNEQFF TGTGCCAGCAGACGGGGTTCGATTTACAATGAGCAGTTCTTC
NA TRBJ1-2 TRBV5-5 TRBD1 CASSPLYWDRVVLDYGYTF TGTGCCAGCAGCCCACTTTATTGGGACAGGGTAGTTCTCGACTATGGCTACACCTTC
once TRBJ2-5 TRBV7-8 NA CASSLTPRSETQYF TGTGCCAGCAGCTTGACTCCGCGTTCCGAGACCCAGTACTTC
NA TRBJ1-5 TRBV18 TRBD1 CASSQQGAGNQPQHF TGTGCCAGCTCCCAACAGGGGGCTGGCAATCAGCCCCAGCATTTT
NA TRBJ2-4 TRBV9 NA CASSRGGTSDSQYF TGTGCCAGCAGCAGGGGCGGCACTTCGGACAGTCAGTACTTC
NA TRBJ2-7 TRBV19 TRBD1 CASSRGQSYEQYF TGTGCCAGTAGTAGGGGACAGTCCTACGAGCAGTACTTC
NA TRBJ2-1 TRBV7-2 NA CASLYRWGDSYNEQFF TGTGCCAGCCTCTATAGATGGGGGGATTCCTACAATGAGCAGTTCTTC
NA TRBJ2-1 TRBV15 NA CATSRGSSLPQFF TGTGCCACCAGCAGAGGGTCGAGTTTGCCTCAGTTCTTC
NA TRBJ2-2 TRBV7-6 NA CASSLLYTGELFF TGTGCCAGCAGCTTACTATACACCGGGGAGCTGTTTTTT
NA TRBJ2-3 TRBV4-3 NA CASSEFYGSLTDTQYF TGCGCCAGCAGCGAATTCTACGGGAGCCTAACAGATACGCAGTATTTT
NA TRBJ2-3 TRBV11-1 TRBD1 CASSFSSPGQGTDTQYF TGTGCCAGCAGCTTTTCCTCCCCGGGACAGGGCACAGATACGCAGTATTTT
NA TRBJ1-5 TRBV30 NA CAWSERGGDQPQHF TGTGCCTGGAGTGAAAGGGGGGGGGATCAGCCCCAGCATTTT
NA TRBJ1-1 TRBV7-9 NA CASRFNRVTEAFF TGTGCCAGCAGATTCAACAGGGTCACTGAAGCTTTCTTT
NA TRBJ2-2 TRBV7-9 TRBD2 CSSSPKLRIAGRTEELFF TGTTCCAGCAGTCCAAAACTCCGGATAGCGGGGAGAACCGAGGAGCTGTTTTTT
NA TRBJ2-7 TRBV7-6 TRBD2 CASSQGLAGRLVF TGTGCCAGCAGCCAAGGACTAGCGGGGCGACTCGTCTTC
NA TRBJ2-3 TRBV4-3 TRBD2 CASSQTSGGTDTQYF TGCGCCAGCAGCCAAACTAGCGGGGGGACAGATACGCAGTATTTT
NA TRBJ2-2 TRBV5-1 NA CASSLGDTNTGELFF TGCGCCAGCAGCTTAGGGGACACTAACACCGGGGAGCTGTTTTTT
once TRBJ1-2 TRBV19 NA CASSTMNYGYTF TGTGCCAGTAGTACTATGAACTATGGCTACACCTTC
NA TRBJ2-1 TRBV9 NA CASSVDRGEQFF TGTGCCAGCAGCGTCGACCGCGGAGAGCAGTTCTTC
NA TRBJ2-7 TRBV5-4 NA CASSLGADNRNSEQYF TGTGCCAGCAGCTTGGGGGCCGATAATAGGAATTCCGAGCAGTACTTC
NA TRBJ1-1 TRBV7-9 NA CSSSPSTGEAFF TGTTCCAGCAGCCCGTCCACGGGGGAAGCTTTCTTT
NA TRBJ2-7 TRBV20-1 NA CSAPSGYEQYF TGCAGTGCTCCTTCGGGGTACGAGCAGTACTTC
NA TRBJ1-5 TRBV9 NA CASSVDSGHQPQHF TGTGCCAGCAGCGTAGATTCAGGGCATCAGCCCCAGCATTTT
NA TRBJ2-2 TRBV5-1 NA CASSLEGGSAGELFF TGCGCCAGCAGCTTGGAGGGAGGCTCGGCCGGGGAGCTGTTTTTT
once TRBJ1-1 TRBV2 TRBD1 CASAGQARPEAFF TGTGCCAGCGCCGGACAGGCGCGGCCTGAAGCTTTCTTT
NA TRBJ2-5 TRBV2 TRBD2 CASRRGSGGPRETQYF TGTGCCAGCAGGCGGGGGAGCGGGGGGCCGAGGGAGACCCAGTACTTC
NA TRBJ1-5 TRBV28 NA CASSLWGGNQPQHF TGTGCCAGCAGCCTCTGGGGGGGCAATCAGCCCCAGCATTTT
NA TRBJ2-3 TRBV2 NA CASSDFTRTSSTDTQYF TGTGCCAGCAGTGACTTTACGAGGACTTCTAGCACAGATACGCAGTATTTT
few TRBJ2-5 TRBV7-8 TRBD2 CASSPGRLAGKETQYF TGTGCCAGCAGCCCAGGGAGACTAGCGGGCAAAGAGACCCAGTACTTC
NA TRBJ1-6 TRBV6-4 TRBD1 CASSETGEDSPLHF TGTGCCAGCAGTGAGACAGGGGAGGATTCACCCCTCCACTTT
NA TRBJ1-1 TRBV5-1 NA CASSYSSSRVNTEAFF TGCGCCAGCAGCTACTCTTCGAGTCGGGTGAACACTGAAGCTTTCTTT
NA TRBJ1-1 TRBV6-6 NA CASSADELTGRAFF TGTGCCAGCAGTGCCGATGAATTGACAGGTAGAGCTTTCTTT
NA TRBJ1-6 TRBV7-9 TRBD1 CASSLAGTGGNSPLHF TGTGCCAGCAGCCTGGCCGGGACAGGGGGGAATTCACCCCTCCACTTT
few TRBJ2-1 TRBV28 TRBD1 CASSETRGLYNEQFF TGTGCCAGCAGTGAAACCAGGGGGCTCTACAATGAGCAGTTCTTC
NA TRBJ2-5 TRBV30 NA CAWTRTAGSSETQYF TGTGCCTGGACCAGGACGGCGGGGTCCTCAGAGACCCAGTACTTC
few TRBJ2-3 TRBV5-1 TRBD2 CASSYNGGGVTDTQYF TGCGCCAGCAGCTATAACGGCGGGGGGGTTACAGATACGCAGTATTTT
once TRBJ2-7 TRBV5-1 NA CASSFGQSLSYEQYF TGCGCCAGCAGCTTTGGACAGAGTCTCTCCTACGAGCAGTACTTC
NA TRBJ1-1 TRBV10-3 TRBD1 CAIANSGTGGLTEAFF TGTGCCATAGCAAACTCCGGGACAGGGGGCTTGACTGAAGCTTTCTTT
once TRBJ1-2 TRBV11-2 NA CASSLAGPYTF TGTGCCAGCAGCTTAGCAGGGCCCTACACCTTC
NA TRBJ1-6 TRBV10-3 TRBD1 CAISEWGQGNSPLHF TGTGCCATCAGTGAGTGGGGACAGGGGAATTCACCCCTCCACTTT
once TRBJ2-1 TRBV19 TRBD2 CASTDSGGTYNEQFF TGTGCCAGTACAGATAGCGGGGGGACCTACAATGAGCAGTTCTTC
NA TRBJ2-3 TRBV19 NA CASRDPGTVPDTQYF TGTGCCAGTAGAGATCCCGGGACTGTTCCAGATACGCAGTATTTT
NA TRBJ1-4 TRBV7-9 NA CSSSSTVNEKLFF TGTTCCAGCAGCTCGACAGTTAATGAAAAACTGTTTTTT
NA TRBJ1-3 TRBV9 NA CASSVAIDSGNTIYF TGTGCCAGCAGCGTAGCTATAGACTCTGGAAACACCATATATTTT